This is a list of T cell receptor beta chains from one sample in a study of CD8 T cells in ankylosing spondylitis. TCRdb called the 5' RACE reads again in MiXCR, with one record for every CDR3 protein. The table records about 200,000 distinct CDR3 sequences, around 6.6% of them present only once. Source material: blood, either unsorted or a sorted T cell fraction (not recorded which). The receptor source for this set is a male donor with ankylosing spondylitis. Both conserved end residues are part of each CDR3. The D gene is left open where the match is weak. Expanded clones get a size class; other rows say once, few or many, or leave the size out.

len	d_gene	j_gene	abundance	v_gene	CDR3nt	CDR3aa
14	TRBD1	TRBJ2-2	many	TRBV7-8	TGTGCCAGCAGCTTGGGACAGCACACCGGGGAGCTGTTTTTT	CASSLGQHTGELFF
16	NA	TRBJ2-1	many	TRBV12-3/TRBV12-4	TGTGCCAGCAGTCGTAGCGGAGGAAGCTCCTACAATGAGCAGTTCTTC	CASSRSGGSSYNEQFF
13	TRBD1	TRBJ1-2	NA	TRBV27	TGTGCCAGCAGTTTAGGACAGGAGTATGGCTACACCTTC	CASSLGQEYGYTF
14	NA	TRBJ2-1	many	TRBV6-5	TGTGCCAGCAGTTACTTGGGACTCTACAATGAGCAGTTCTTC	CASSYLGLYNEQFF
15	NA	TRBJ2-3	few	TRBV2	TGTGCCAGCAGTGAGGCAATTGGGTACACAGATACGCAGTATTTT	CASSEAIGYTDTQYF
14	TRBD1	TRBJ1-1	NA	TRBV5-5	TGTGCCAGCAGCTTGGCCTCGGGACAGAGTGAAGCTTTCTTT	CASSLASGQSEAFF
13	TRBD1	TRBJ1-2	many	TRBV29-1	TGCAGCGTTAGCACAGGGGGCGTTGGTGGCTACACCTTC	CSVSTGGVGGYTF
17	TRBD1	TRBJ2-1	many	TRBV4-3	TGCGCCAGCAGCCAAGATCCAACCGGGACAGGGGACAATGAGCAGTTCTTC	CASSQDPTGTGDNEQFF
14	TRBD1	TRBJ1-1	many	TRBV7-9	TGTGCCAGCAGGACCGGGACAGGGTGGACTGAAGCTTTCTTT	CASRTGTGWTEAFF
13	NA	TRBJ1-3	NA	TRBV5-6	TGTGCCAGCAGCTTGGCTACTGGAAACACCATATATTTT	CASSLATGNTIYF
13	NA	TRBJ1-2	NA	TRBV29-1	TGCAGCGTTGAAGATGGGCCTTGGGATGGCTACACCTTC	CSVEDGPWDGYTF
14	TRBD1	TRBJ1-6	many	TRBV20-1	TGCAGTGCTCTCTCAAGACAGGGGGTCGTTCCCCTCCACTTT	CSALSRQGVVPLHF
16	TRBD2	TRBJ2-7	NA	TRBV6-1	TGTGCCAGCACTGGGGTAGCGGGAGCGGGACCCTACGAGCAGTACTTC	CASTGVAGAGPYEQYF
13	NA	TRBJ2-7	NA	TRBV6-6	TGTGCCAGCAGAGGGGCCCAGTTTGGCGAGCAGTACTTC	CASRGAQFGEQYF
13	NA	TRBJ1-1	NA	TRBV20-1	TGCAGTGCTTCCATCGGACATTACACTGAAGCTTTCTTT	CSASIGHYTEAFF
16	TRBD1	TRBJ2-6	few	TRBV7-6	TGTGCCAGCAGCCAAGCAAGGGGGCCTGGGGCCAACGTCCTGACTTTC	CASSQARGPGANVLTF